The TCR beta chain under discussion was sequenced for a study of PD-L1 blockade in urothelial cancer. TCRdb's copy holds only in-frame clones and misses some; the assay was immunoSEQ multiplex PCR. This table holds 23,000 or so clones, approximately 77% found once. The time point was: peripheral blood 6 weeks after treatment start. The clonotype was recovered from a man aged 70-80 years with urothelial cancer. This specimen consisted of PBMCs, obtained around atezolizumab (anti-PD-L1) treatment.

The CDR3 loop reads CASSLGGDTDTQYF. CDR3 coding DNA: TGTGCCAGCAGCTTAGGGGGGGACACAGATACGCAGTATTTT. This chain links TRBV7-7 with TRBJ2-3, with D possibly TRBD2 on 6 matching bases. Trimming removed 1 base at V and 2 bases at J, with 7 bases between. The CDR3 length is 14 residues. Germline loops: CDR1 SSHAT, CDR2 FNYEAQ (reference sequence). Full variable domain (missing parts from reference TRBV7-7 and TRBJ2-3): GAGVSQSPRYKVTKRGQDVTLRCDPISSHATLYWYQQALGQGPEFLTYFNYEAQPDKSGLPSDRFSAERPEGSISTLTIQRTEQRDSAMYRCASSLGGDTDTQYFGPGTRLTVL.